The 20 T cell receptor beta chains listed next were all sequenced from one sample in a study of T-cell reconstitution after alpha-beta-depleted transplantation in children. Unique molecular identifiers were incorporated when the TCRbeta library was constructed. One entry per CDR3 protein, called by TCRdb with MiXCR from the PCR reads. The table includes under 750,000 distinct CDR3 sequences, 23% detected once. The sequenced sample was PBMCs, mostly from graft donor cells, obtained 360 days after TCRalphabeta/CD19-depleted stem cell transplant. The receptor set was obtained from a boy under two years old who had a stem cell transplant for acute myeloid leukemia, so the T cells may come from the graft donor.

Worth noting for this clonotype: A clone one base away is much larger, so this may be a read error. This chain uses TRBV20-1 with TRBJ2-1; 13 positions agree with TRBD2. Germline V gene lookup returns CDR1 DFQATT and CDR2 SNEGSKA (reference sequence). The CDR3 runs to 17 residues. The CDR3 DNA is TGCTGTGCTAGGCCTACTAGCGGGGGGGCGGGCTGGAATGAGCAGTTCTTC. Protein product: CCARPTSGGAGWNEQFF.

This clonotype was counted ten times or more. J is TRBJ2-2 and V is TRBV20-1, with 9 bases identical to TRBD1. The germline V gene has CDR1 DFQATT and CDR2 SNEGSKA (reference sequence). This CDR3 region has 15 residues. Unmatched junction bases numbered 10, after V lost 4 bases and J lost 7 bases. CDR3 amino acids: CSAKVGTGPVGELFF. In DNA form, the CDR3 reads TGCAGTGCTAAAGTGGGGACAGGGCCCGTCGGGGAGCTGTTTTTT.

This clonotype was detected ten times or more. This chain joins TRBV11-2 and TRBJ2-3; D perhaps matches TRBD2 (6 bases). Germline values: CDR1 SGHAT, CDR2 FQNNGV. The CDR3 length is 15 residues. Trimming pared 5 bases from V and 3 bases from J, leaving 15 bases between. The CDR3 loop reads CASSVAGRRTDTQYF. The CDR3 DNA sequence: TGTGCCAGCAGCGTGGCGGGGCGCCGGACAGATACGCAGTATTTT.

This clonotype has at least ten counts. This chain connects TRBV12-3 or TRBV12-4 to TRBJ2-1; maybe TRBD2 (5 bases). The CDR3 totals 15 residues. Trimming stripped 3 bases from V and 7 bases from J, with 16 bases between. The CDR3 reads CASSLKGISGNEQFF. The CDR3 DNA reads TGTGCCAGCAGTTTGAAGGGCATATCGGGAAATGAGCAGTTCTTC.

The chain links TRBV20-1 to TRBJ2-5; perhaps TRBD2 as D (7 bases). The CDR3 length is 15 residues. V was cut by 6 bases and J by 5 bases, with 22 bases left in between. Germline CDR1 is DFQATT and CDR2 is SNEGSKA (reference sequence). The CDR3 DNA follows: TGCAGTGCACTACGCTGGGGGGGGGGCGTCGAGACCCAGTACTTC. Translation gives CSALRWGGGVETQYF.

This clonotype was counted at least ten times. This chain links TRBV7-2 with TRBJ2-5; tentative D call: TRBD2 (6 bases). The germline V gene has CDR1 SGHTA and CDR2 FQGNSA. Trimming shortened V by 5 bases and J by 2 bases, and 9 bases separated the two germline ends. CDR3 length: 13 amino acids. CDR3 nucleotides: TGTGCCAGCAGCCGGGGGATTCAAGAGACCCAGTACTTC. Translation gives CASSRGIQETQYF.

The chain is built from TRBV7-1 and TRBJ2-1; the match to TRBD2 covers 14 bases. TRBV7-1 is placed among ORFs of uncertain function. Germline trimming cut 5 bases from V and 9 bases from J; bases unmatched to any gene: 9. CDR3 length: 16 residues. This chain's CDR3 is CASSRSRTSGGIEQFF. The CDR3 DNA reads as TGTGCCAGCAGCCGAAGTCGGACTAGCGGGGGGATTGAGCAGTTCTTC.

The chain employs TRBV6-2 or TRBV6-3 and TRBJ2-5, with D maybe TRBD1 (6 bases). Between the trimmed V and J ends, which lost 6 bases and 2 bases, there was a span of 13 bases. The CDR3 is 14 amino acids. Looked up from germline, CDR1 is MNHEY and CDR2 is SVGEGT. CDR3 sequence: CASRDSFLQETQYF. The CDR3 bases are TGTGCCAGCAGGGACAGCTTCCTTCAAGAGACCCAGTACTTC.

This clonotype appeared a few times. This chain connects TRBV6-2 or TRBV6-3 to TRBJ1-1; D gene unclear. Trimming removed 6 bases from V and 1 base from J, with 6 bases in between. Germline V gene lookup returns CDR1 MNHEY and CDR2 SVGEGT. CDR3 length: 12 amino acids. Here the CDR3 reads CASRDQNTEAFF. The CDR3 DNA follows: TGTGCCAGCAGAGACCAGAACACTGAAGCTTTCTTT.

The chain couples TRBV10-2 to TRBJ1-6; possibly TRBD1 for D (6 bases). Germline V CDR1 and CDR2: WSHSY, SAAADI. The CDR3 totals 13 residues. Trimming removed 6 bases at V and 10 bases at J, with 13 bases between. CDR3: CASRDQGTSPLHF. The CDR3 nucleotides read TGCGCCAGCAGAGATCAGGGGACCTCACCCCTCCACTTT.

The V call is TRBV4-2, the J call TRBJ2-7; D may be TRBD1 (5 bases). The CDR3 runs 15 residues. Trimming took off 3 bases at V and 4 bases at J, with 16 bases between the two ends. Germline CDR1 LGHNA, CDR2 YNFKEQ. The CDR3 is CASSHRVSNAYEQYF. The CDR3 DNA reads TGTGCCAGCAGCCACAGGGTTTCCAACGCTTACGAGCAGTACTTC.

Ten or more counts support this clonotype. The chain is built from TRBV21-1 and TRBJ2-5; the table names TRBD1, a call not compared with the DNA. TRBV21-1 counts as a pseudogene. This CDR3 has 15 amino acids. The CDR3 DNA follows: TGTGCCAGCAGCAATCCTAACAGGTTGCAAGAGACCCAGTACTTC. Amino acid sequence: CASSNPNRLQETQYF.

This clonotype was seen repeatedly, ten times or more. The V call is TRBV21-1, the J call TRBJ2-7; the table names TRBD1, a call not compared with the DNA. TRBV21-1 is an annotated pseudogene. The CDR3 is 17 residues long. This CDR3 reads CASSKSCRQGASYEQYV. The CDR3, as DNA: TGTGCCAGCAGCAAATCGTGCCGACAGGGGGCTTCCTACGAGCAGTACGTC.

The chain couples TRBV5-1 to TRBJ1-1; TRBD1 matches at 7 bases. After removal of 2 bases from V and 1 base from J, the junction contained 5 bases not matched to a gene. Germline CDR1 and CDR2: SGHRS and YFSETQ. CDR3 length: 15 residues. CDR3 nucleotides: TGCGCCAGCAGCTTCTACAGGGGACCGAACACTGAAGCTTTCTTT. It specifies CASSFYRGPNTEAFF.

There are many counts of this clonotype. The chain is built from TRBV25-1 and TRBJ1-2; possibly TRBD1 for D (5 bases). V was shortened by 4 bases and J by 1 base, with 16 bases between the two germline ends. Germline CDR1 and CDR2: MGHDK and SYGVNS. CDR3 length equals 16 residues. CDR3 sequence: CASSGVGRTLNYGYTF. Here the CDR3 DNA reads TGTGCCAGCAGTGGTGTGGGACGGACCCTTAACTATGGCTACACCTTC.

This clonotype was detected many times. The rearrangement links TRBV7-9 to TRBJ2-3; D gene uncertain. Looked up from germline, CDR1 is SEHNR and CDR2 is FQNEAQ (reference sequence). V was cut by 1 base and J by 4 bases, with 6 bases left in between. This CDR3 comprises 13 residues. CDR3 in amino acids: CASSLGQADTQYF. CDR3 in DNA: TGTGCCAGCAGCTTAGGACAAGCAGATACGCAGTATTTT.

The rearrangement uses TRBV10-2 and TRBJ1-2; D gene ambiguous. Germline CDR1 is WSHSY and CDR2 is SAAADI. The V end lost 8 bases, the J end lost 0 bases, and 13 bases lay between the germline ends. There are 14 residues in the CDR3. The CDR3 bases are TGCGCCAGCGGGTACTCCCAAGCTAACTATGGCTACACCTTC. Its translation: CASGYSQANYGYTF.

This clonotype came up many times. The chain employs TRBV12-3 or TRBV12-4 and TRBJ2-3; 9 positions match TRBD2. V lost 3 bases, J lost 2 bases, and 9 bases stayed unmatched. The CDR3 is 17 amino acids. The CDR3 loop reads CASSLDTLAGDTDTQYF. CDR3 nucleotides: TGTGCCAGCAGTTTGGATACGTTAGCGGGGGACACAGATACGCAGTATTTT.

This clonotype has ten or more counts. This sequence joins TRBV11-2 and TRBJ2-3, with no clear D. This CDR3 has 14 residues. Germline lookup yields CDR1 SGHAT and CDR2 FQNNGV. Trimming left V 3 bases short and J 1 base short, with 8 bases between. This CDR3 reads CASSFASRTDTQYF. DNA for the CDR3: TGTGCCAGCAGCTTCGCCAGCCGCACAGATACGCAGTATTTT.

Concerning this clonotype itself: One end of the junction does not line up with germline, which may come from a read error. CDR3 bases: TGCAGTGCTGGAATGGACAGGGATGCCTTC. As protein: CSAGMDRDAF. This chain uses TRBV20-1 with TRBJ1-2; 8 nucleotides line up with TRBD1. The germline V gene has CDR1 DFQATT and CDR2 SNEGSKA (reference sequence). The CDR3 length is 10 residues.